This T cell receptor (beta chain) was profiled in a study of cytomegalovirus exposure and HLA in healthy donors. Overall study: In terms of ancestry, the Caucasian-associated cluster contained 81% of the approximately 400 genotyped donors. Points from the study as a whole: Presence/absence analyses rested on an assumption that sequencing depth was roughly uniform across donors.

This PCR relied on a set of 60 Vbeta primers and 13 Jbeta primers. Generated by immunoSEQ multiplex PCR, the TCRdb table keeps only in-frame clones and is missing some. The sample has tens of thousands of clones. This CDR3 has 15 amino acids. The germline V gene encodes CDR1 LNHDA and CDR2 SQIVND (reference sequence). Trimming cost V 5 bases and J 2 bases, with 13 bases left between them. Regarding this clone: Antigen specificity is unknown.

The V and J genes are TRBV19 and TRBJ2-1; D is perhaps TRBD2 (5 bases). The specimen was PBMCs. This TCR was sampled from a woman aged 55-70 years in good health and CMV-seronegative. CDR3 sequence reads: CASSPGVAAYNEQFF. Here the CDR3 DNA reads TGTGCCAGTAGTCCCGGGGTAGCAGCCTACAATGAGCAGTTCTTC. Full variable domain (missing parts from reference TRBV19 and TRBJ2-1): DGGITQSPKYLFRKEGQNVTLSCEQNLNHDAMYWYRQDPGQGLRLIYYSQIVNDFQKGDIAEGYSVSREKKESFPLTVTSAQKNPTAFYLCASSPGVAAYNEQFFGPGTRLTVL.